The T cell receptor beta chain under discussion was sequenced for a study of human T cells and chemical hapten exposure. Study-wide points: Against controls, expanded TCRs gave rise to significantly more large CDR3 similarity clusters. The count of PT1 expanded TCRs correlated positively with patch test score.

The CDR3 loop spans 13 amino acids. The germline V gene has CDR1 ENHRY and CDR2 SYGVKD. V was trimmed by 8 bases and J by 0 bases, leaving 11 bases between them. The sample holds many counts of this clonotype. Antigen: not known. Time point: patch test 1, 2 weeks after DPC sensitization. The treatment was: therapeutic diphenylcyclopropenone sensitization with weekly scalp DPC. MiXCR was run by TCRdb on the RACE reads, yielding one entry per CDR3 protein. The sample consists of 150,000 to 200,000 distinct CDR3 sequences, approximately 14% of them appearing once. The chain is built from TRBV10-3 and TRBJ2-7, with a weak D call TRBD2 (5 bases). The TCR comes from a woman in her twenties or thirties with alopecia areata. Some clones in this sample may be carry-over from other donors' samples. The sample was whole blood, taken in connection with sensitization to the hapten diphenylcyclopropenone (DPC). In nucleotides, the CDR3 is TGTGCCATCGGGGAGACGGGCTCCTACGAGCAGTACTTC. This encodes CAIGETGSYEQYF.